The 30 T cell receptor beta chains given below trace back to one sample, sequenced in a study of shared clonotypes between healthy human individuals. Assay: immunoSEQ multiplex PCR; the TCRdb copy retains only in-frame clones and omits some. Of about 2.4 million clones listed, around nine tenths were seen once; the top ten hold around 0.15%. The sequenced sample was naive CD4+ T cells sorted from blood. Subset here: CD45RA+ positively selected. The receptors shown here come from a man between 18 and 35 years old in good health.

The chain uses TRBV5-6 and TRBJ1-2, with TRBD1 matching 10 bases. Trimming cost V 3 bases and J 4 bases; bases outside gene matches: 6. CDR1 SGHDT and CDR2 YYEEEE come from the germline V gene. CDR3 size: 15 residues. CDR3 DNA sequence: TGTGCCAGCAGCTCCGACAGGGGGCTGGGCTATGGCTACACCTTC. This encodes CASSSDRGLGYGYTF.

The rearrangement links TRBV11-2 to TRBJ1-5; no definite D call. CDR3 length equals 13 residues. Germline V gene sequence: CDR1 SGHAT, CDR2 FQNNGV. The germline V and J ends were trimmed by 1 base and 5 bases, with 6 bases remaining between them. CDR3 residues: CASSLAVDQPQHF. CDR3 coding DNA: TGTGCCAGCAGCTTAGCAGTGGATCAGCCCCAGCATTTT.

In its sample, this clone was seen a few times. The same CDR3 also results from other DNA sequences found in this sample. CDR3 region: CASRRANYGYTF. The CDR3, as DNA: TGTGCCAGCCGCAGAGCTAACTATGGCTACACCTTC. The chain employs TRBV2 and TRBJ1-2; D is unresolved. CDR1 and CDR2 from the germline V gene are SNHLY and FYNNEI. Trimming pared 8 bases from V and 0 bases from J, leaving 7 bases between. This CDR3 contains 12 residues. The full variable domain, rest sourced from reference TRBV2 and TRBJ1-2, is EPEVTQTPSHQVTQMGQEVILRCVPISNHLYFYWYRQILGQKVEFLVSFYNNEISEKSEIFDDQFSVERPDGSNFTLKIRSTKLEDSAMYFCASRRANYGYTFGSGTRLTVV.

To note about this clone: Other DNA sequences of this sample code for an identical CDR3. The chain carries TRBV5-1 and TRBJ2-2; the D is unclear. The germline V gene has CDR1 SGHRS and CDR2 YFSETQ. The CDR3 contains 15 residues. Trimming removed 0 bases at V and 4 bases at J, with 10 bases between. Written as DNA, the CDR3 is TGCGCCAGCAGCTTGGAATCAGGTTCCACCGGGGAGCTGTTTTTT. Protein: CASSLESGSTGELFF.

J is TRBJ2-7 and V is TRBV27; TRBD2 matches at 7 bases. CDR1 and CDR2 from the germline V gene are MNHEY and SMNVEV (reference sequence). Trimming at V came to 6 bases and at J to 4 bases, leaving 9 bases not matched to a gene. The CDR3 is 14 residues long. CDR3 sequence reads: CASSMGGLVYEQYF. The CDR3 DNA is TGTGCCAGCAGCATGGGAGGGCTCGTATACGAGCAGTACTTC.

V usage is TRBV6-1 and J usage is TRBJ2-7; maybe TRBD2 (6 bases). The CDR3 contains 16 residues. V was trimmed by 4 bases and J by 0 bases, leaving 16 bases between them. CDR1 and CDR2 from the germline V gene are MNHNS and SASEGT. The CDR3 nucleotides read TGTGCCAGCAGTGCCCTCGGGGGAGGCCTCTCCTACGAGCAGTACTTC. This sequence encodes CASSALGGGLSYEQYF.

The gene calls are TRBV28 and TRBJ2-7, with D possibly called TRBD1 or TRBD2 (5 bases each). The V gene's germline CDR1 is MDHEN and CDR2 SYDVKM. V was cut by 3 bases and J by 3 bases, with 15 bases left in between. This CDR3 region has 15 residues. Here the CDR3 DNA reads TGTGCCAGCAGTTTGAGGGACCTGTCCCTCTACGAGCAGTACTTC. Translated: CASSLRDLSLYEQYF.

The gene calls are TRBV19 and TRBJ1-2; D ambiguous. Germline CDR1 LNHDA, CDR2 SQIVND (reference sequence). V lost 1 base and J lost 7, with 19 bases in between. The CDR3 has 16 residues. The CDR3 DNA reads TGTGCCAGTAGTATAGTCTCCGAGGCGAAGATTAGTGGCTACACCTTC. This gives the protein CASSIVSEAKISGYTF.

The sample holds a few counts of this clone. The genes are TRBV6-5 and TRBJ1-5; D is unresolved. The germline V and J ends were trimmed by 7 bases and 0 bases, with 13 bases remaining between them. The CDR3 covers 15 residues. Germline CDR1 reads MNHEY; CDR2 reads SVGAGI. In DNA form, the CDR3 reads TGTGCCAGCAAGAAGAGCAGTCATAGCAATCAGCCCCAGCATTTT. It specifies CASKKSSHSNQPQHF.

The CDR3 region is CASSTGTSYEQYF. The CDR3 DNA follows: TGTGCCAGCTCAACTGGGACATCCTACGAGCAGTACTTC. V gene TRBV18 combines with J gene TRBJ2-7, with D perhaps matching TRBD1 (6 bases). The CDR3 length is 13 residues. V dropped 5 bases and J dropped 1 base, with 9 bases sitting between them. Looked up from germline, CDR1 is KGHSH and CDR2 is LQKENI.

This chain joins TRBV4-1 and TRBJ1-3; TRBD1 might be the D (5 bases). V was clipped by 0 bases and J by 1 base, with 16 bases between them. The V gene's germline CDR1 is MGHRA and CDR2 YSYEKL. The CDR3 sequence is 18 residues long. CDR3 residues: CASSQEGAGALSGNTIYF. The DNA of the CDR3 is TGCGCCAGCAGCCAAGAAGGGGCCGGGGCCTTATCTGGAAACACCATATATTTT.

This clone has only one observation. The J gene is TRBJ2-7, the V gene TRBV9; D unclear. V gave up 2 bases and J gave up 0 bases, with 12 bases separating them. The germline V gene encodes CDR1 SGDLS and CDR2 YYNGEE. CDR3 length: 15 amino acids. CDR3 amino acids: CASSVSTASSYEQYF. The CDR3 bases are TGTGCCAGCAGCGTGTCGACTGCCTCCTCCTACGAGCAGTACTTC.

The rearrangement uses TRBV5-1 and TRBJ2-2; 11 bases map to TRBD1. From germline, CDR1 is SGHRS and CDR2 YFSETQ. The CDR3 is 15 amino acids. V shed 7 bases and J 5 bases; nucleotides not matched to a gene: 7. This CDR3 is CASLQGTGGTGELFF. As DNA, the CDR3 is TGCGCCAGCCTCCAGGGGACAGGGGGGACCGGGGAGCTGTTTTTT.

The chain links TRBV7-2 to TRBJ1-6, with D unresolved. Germline V gives CDR1 SGHTA, CDR2 FQGNSA. The ends were cut back, 7 bases at V and 8 bases at J, with 12 bases in the middle. This CDR3 contains 13 residues. The CDR3 here is CASTRRRDSPLHF. CDR3 in DNA: TGTGCCAGCACCCGACGGCGAGATTCACCCCTCCACTTT.

This clone was detected only a few times. The J gene is TRBJ2-5, the V gene TRBV18; D unclear. The CDR3 runs 11 residues. CDR1 KGHSH and CDR2 LQKENI come from the germline V gene. The ends were cut back, 2 bases at V and 6 bases at J, with 4 bases in the middle. For the CDR3, the DNA is TGTGCCAGCTCACCAGAAAAGACCCAGTACTTC. Encoded protein: CASSPEKTQYF.

The chain joins TRBV4-2 to TRBJ2-5; 7 bases align to TRBD2. V was pared by 0 bases and J by 3 bases, with 10 bases of the junction left unmatched. The CDR3 is 17 amino acids. CDR1 is LGHNA and CDR2 is YNFKEQ in the germline V gene. CDR3 protein: CASSQELREYREETQYF. The DNA of the CDR3 is TGTGCCAGCAGCCAAGAGTTGCGGGAGTATAGGGAAGAGACCCAGTACTTC.

This clone was recorded a few times. This chain connects TRBV2 to TRBJ1-2, with D maybe TRBD1 (5 bases). The CDR3 is 15 residues long. Germline V gene lookup returns CDR1 SNHLY and CDR2 FYNNEI. Trimming pared 3 bases from V and 8 bases from J, leaving 19 bases between. The DNA for the CDR3 is TGTGCCAGCAGTGAGAGGGCAGGGCCTATGCGGGGCTACACCTTC. This codes for CASSERAGPMRGYTF.

For this clone: Other DNA sequences in this sample translate to the same CDR3. J is TRBJ2-2 and V is TRBV7-2; D call uncertain. This CDR3 has 12 amino acids. The V gene lost 1 base and the J gene lost 7 bases, with 4 bases spanning the gap. From germline, CDR1 is SGHTA and CDR2 FQGNSA. CDR3 sequence (DNA): TGTGCCAGCAGCTTAGTGGGCGGGGAGCTGTTTTTT. Translated: CASSLVGGELFF.

The chain joins TRBV19 to TRBJ2-3; perhaps TRBD1 as D (6 bases). V gave up 4 bases and J gave up 6 bases, with 17 bases separating them. From germline, CDR1 is LNHDA and CDR2 SQIVND (reference sequence). The CDR3 consists of 15 residues. The chain's CDR3 is CASSTQVWGPDTQYF. Here the CDR3 DNA reads TGTGCCAGTAGTACCCAGGTATGGGGGCCGGATACGCAGTATTTT.

The V and J genes are TRBV6-6 and TRBJ2-4; 9 bases map to TRBD1. CDR3 length equals 13 residues. CDR1 and CDR2 (germline): MNHNY, SVGAGI (reference sequence). The V and J ends lost 5 bases and 5 bases, in that order; junction bases with no gene match: 1. The CDR3 region has the DNA TGTGCCAGCAGTCGGACAGGGGAAAACATTCAGTACTTC. It yields the protein CASSRTGENIQYF.

CDR3 protein: CASSHPATGTDTQYF. The CDR3 DNA sequence: TGTGCCAGCTCACACCCAGCGACGGGCACAGATACGCAGTATTTT. This chain uses TRBV18 with TRBJ2-3, with D uncertain. The germline V and J ends were trimmed by 4 bases and 1 base, with 12 bases remaining between them. CDR3 length: 15 amino acids. Germline-derived CDR1 and CDR2 are KGHSH and LQKENI.

The chain uses TRBV7-2 and TRBJ2-3, with D unclear. V lost 5 bases, J lost 2 bases, and 14 bases lay in between. The germline V gene has CDR1 SGHTA and CDR2 FQGNSA. The CDR3 contains 15 residues. The CDR3 spells CASSPSGRTTDTQYF. The CDR3 bases are TGTGCCAGCAGCCCCTCGGGCCGCACCACAGATACGCAGTATTTT.

This clone has a handful of counts. The V gene is TRBV30, the J gene TRBJ1-1, with 7 bases fitting TRBD1. Trimming at V came to 0 bases and at J to 13 bases, leaving 8 bases not matched to a gene. The CDR3 runs 12 residues. The germline V gene encodes CDR1 GTSNPN and CDR2 SVGIG (reference sequence). CDR3 coding DNA: TGTGCCTGGAGTGTCGAGGGGGCGCGCATTTTCTTT. Protein: CAWSVEGARIFF.

This clone was seen a few times. The chain links TRBV2 to TRBJ2-5, with 13 bases aligning to TRBD2. The CDR3 contains 15 residues. The J segment lost 3 bases and the V segment lost 5 bases, leaving 3 bases of the junction unmatched. Germline CDR1 is SNHLY and CDR2 is FYNNEI. The CDR3 DNA is TGTGCCAGCAGTCCGACTAGCGGGGGGAAAGAGACCCAGTACTTC. Its protein product is CASSPTSGGKETQYF.

The chain employs TRBV5-1 and TRBJ1-6; the match to TRBD1 covers 9 bases. V lost 6 bases to trimming and J lost 6 bases; unmatched junction nucleotides: 4. CDR1 SGHRS and CDR2 YFSETQ come from the germline V gene. The CDR3 runs 14 residues. The CDR3 reads CASNTGGVNSPLHF. In DNA form, the CDR3 reads TGCGCCAGCAACACAGGGGGCGTTAATTCACCCCTCCACTTT. The variable domain in full, with the rest retrieved from reference TRBV5-1 and TRBJ1-6, is KAGVTQTPRYLIKTRGQQVTLSCSPISGHRSVSWYQQTPGQGLQFLFEYFSETQRNKGNFPGRFSGRQFSNSRSEMNVSTLELGDSALYLCASNTGGVNSPLHFGNGTRLTVT.

The chain employs TRBV7-2 and TRBJ2-2, with D maybe TRBD2 (6 bases). Trimming took off 4 bases at V and 4 bases at J, with 19 bases between the two ends. There are 17 residues in the CDR3. Germline CDR1 and CDR2: SGHTA and FQGNSA. Here the CDR3 reads CASSSGTVLGGTGELFF. The DNA for the CDR3 is TGTGCCAGCAGCTCCGGGACTGTCCTGGGGGGCACCGGGGAGCTGTTTTTT. The whole variable domain, remainder taken from reference TRBV7-2 and TRBJ2-2, is GAGVSQSPSNKVTEKGKDVELRCDPISGHTALYWYRQSLGQGLEFLIYFQGNSAPDKSGLPSDRFSAERTGGSVSTLTIQRTQQEDSAVYLCASSSGTVLGGTGELFFGEGSRLTVL.

This chain connects TRBV11-2 to TRBJ2-5, with unresolved D. Trimming stripped 7 bases from V and 5 bases from J, with 8 bases between. Germline V gene sequence: CDR1 SGHAT, CDR2 FQNNGV. The CDR3 is made up of 11 amino acids. Written as DNA, the CDR3 is TGTGCCAGCAACCATAGGGAGACCCAGTACTTC. Encoded protein: CASNHRETQYF.

This chain uses TRBV7-3 with TRBJ2-1; the D gene is possibly TRBD2 (5 bases). The germline V and J ends were trimmed by 4 bases and 3 bases, with 10 bases remaining between them. This CDR3 spans 14 amino acids. Per the germline V gene, CDR1 is SGHTA and CDR2 is FQGTGA. The CDR3 coding sequence is TGTGCCAGCAGCTCCGGACTCGACTACAATGAGCAGTTCTTC. This encodes CASSSGLDYNEQFF.

This clone was found once. At the DNA level, this CDR3 is encoded by other sequences in the same sample as well. The chain employs TRBV18 and TRBJ1-3; D remains unclear. Trimming shortened V by 3 bases and J by 3 bases, and 12 bases separated the two germline ends. Germline V gives CDR1 KGHSH, CDR2 LQKENI. The CDR3 spans 15 residues. The CDR3 protein is CASSPPGTGGNTIYF. For the CDR3, the DNA is TGTGCCAGCTCACCTCCGGGAACGGGTGGAAACACCATATATTTT.

The chain joins TRBV9 to TRBJ1-6; D gene unclear. Germline assignment: CDR1 SGDLS and CDR2 YYNGEE. Trimming pared 4 bases from V and 6 bases from J, leaving 11 bases between. CDR3 length equals 14 residues. As DNA, the CDR3 is TGTGCCAGCAGCCCCCGGGCCCTTAATTCACCCCTCCACTTT. Translating gives CASSPRALNSPLHF.